This is a list of T cell receptor beta chains from one sample in a study of OX40 agonist ivuxolimab in advanced cancers. Sequenced by immunoSEQ multiplex PCR; TCRdb stores in-frame clones only, minus some. The repertoire holds 90,000 to 100,000 clones, with approximately 85% as singletons. The material sequenced was CD4+ or CD8+ T cells sorted from blood, taken in a trial of the OX40 agonist ivuxolimab. The receptor set was obtained from an adult with an advanced solid tumor such as melanoma, head and neck, liver or kidney cancer. CDR3s leave out the opening cysteine and the closing phenylalanine or tryptophan.

J gene	CDR3 length	V gene	CDR3 protein
TRBJ2-7	10	TRBV6-5	ASSTGMNEQY
TRBJ2-1	9	TRBV7-2	ASSSRAGQF
TRBJ2-3	14	TRBV30	AWSVVGLASWDTQY
TRBJ1-4	12	TRBV2	ASSVGSANEKLF
TRBJ2-1	14	TRBV15	ATSSNYEEGRDEQF
TRBJ1-3	13	TRBV6-1	ASSFTGDSGNTIY
TRBJ2-7	12	TRBV7-8	ASSLAGGPYEQY
TRBJ1-5	11	TRBV4-1	ASSGLGAGRMH
TRBJ2-7	12	TRBV6-6	ASRPPGLTYEQY
TRBJ1-3	11	TRBV30	AWSGGSGNTIY
TRBJ2-7	12	TRBV18	ASSPLAGGEEQY
TRBJ1-1	12	TRBV10-3	AISDGQTNTEAF
TRBJ2-7	14	TRBV4-2	ASSQASGTDTYEQY
TRBJ2-5	8	TRBV6-5	ASSARTQY
TRBJ2-2	13	TRBV7-2	ASSVGRLNTGELF
TRBJ1-2	10	TRBV5-1	ASSPGAYGYT